These 30 T cell receptor beta chains share one sample of origin, sequenced in a study of blood T cells in healthy people across ages. A second PCR of about 7 to 11 cycles used a sample-barcoded 5' primer and a J-beta primer mix. TCRdb redid the calling of the 5' RACE reads with MiXCR, one entry per CDR3 protein. The sample has around 1.5 million distinct CDR3 sequences, about 40% seen once. The sequenced sample consisted of blood. The receptors come from a woman aged 18 to 35 in good health.

In the case of this clonotype: This could be a read error, since a much larger clone is one nucleotide away. The chain combines TRBV10-3 with TRBJ1-2; D not resolved. Germline CDR1 reads ENHRY; CDR2 reads SYGVKD. V was shortened by 0 bases and J by 0 bases, with 5 bases between the two germline ends. The CDR3 length is 14 residues. This chain's CDR3 is CAISESEANYGYTF. CDR3 sequence (DNA): TGTGCCATCAGTGAGTCCGAAGCTAACTATGGCTACACCTTC.

This chain joins TRBV29-1 and TRBJ2-3; weak D call: TRBD2 (7 bases). The ends were cut back, 0 bases at V and 4 bases at J, with 11 bases in the middle. The CDR3 totals 14 residues. Germline CDR1 and CDR2: SQVTM and ANQGSEA. Here the CDR3 reads CSVEDRGGADTQYF. The CDR3 DNA reads as TGCAGCGTTGAAGATCGAGGGGGGGCAGATACGCAGTATTTT.

In its sample, this clonotype was seen a few times. V is TRBV6-5 and J is TRBJ2-1; 7 positions match TRBD2. The germline gives CDR1 MNHEY, CDR2 SVGAGI. CDR3 length equals 15 residues. Trimming at V came to 8 bases and at J to 0 bases, leaving 7 bases not matched to a gene. The CDR3 DNA is TGTGCCAGCTACGGGGAGGGGAACTCCTACAATGAGCAGTTCTTC. Protein: CASYGEGNSYNEQFF.

The chain links TRBV12-3 or TRBV12-4 to TRBJ1-6; the D gene is possibly TRBD1 (5 bases). The CDR3 contains 14 residues. V was shortened by 5 bases and J by 8 bases, with 13 bases between the two germline ends. The CDR3 loop reads CASSPMGRDSPLHF. The CDR3 DNA reads TGTGCCAGCAGTCCCATGGGCAGGGATTCACCCCTCCACTTT.

V is TRBV12-3 or TRBV12-4 and J is TRBJ1-4; 9 bases are a match to TRBD1. The V gene end was trimmed by 0 bases and the J gene end by 7 bases; junction bases not matched to a gene: 9. This CDR3 has 17 amino acids. The CDR3 sequence: CASSLATGGASREKLFF. CDR3 coding DNA: TGTGCCAGCAGTTTAGCAACAGGGGGCGCCTCACGTGAAAAACTGTTTTTT.

This clonotype was picked up a small number of times. J is TRBJ2-1 and V is TRBV5-1; 8 nucleotides match TRBD2. V lost 6 bases, J lost 8 bases, and 7 bases stayed unmatched. The CDR3 sequence is 13 residues long. Germline CDR1 and CDR2: SGHRS and YFSETQ. The CDR3 region has the DNA TGCGCCAGCAACCCGGGAGGGCCCCATGAGCAGTTCTTC. Protein sequence: CASNPGGPHEQFF.

V gene TRBV5-1 combines with J gene TRBJ1-2, with TRBD1 identical over 9 bases. J gave up 8 bases and V 3 bases, and 8 bases lay outside the gene matches. There are 14 residues in the CDR3. Germline values: CDR1 SGHRS, CDR2 YFSETQ. CDR3 protein: CASSSQGQGGGYTF. The CDR3 DNA reads TGCGCCAGCAGCTCCCAGGGACAGGGTGGCGGCTACACCTTC.

The chain carries TRBV12-3 or TRBV12-4 and TRBJ1-2, with D hard to call. Trimming pared 8 bases from V and 8 bases from J, leaving 21 bases between. This CDR3 region has 14 residues. This CDR3 reads CASSRVRGVDGYTF. The CDR3 DNA is TGTGCCAGCTCAAGGGTACGGGGTGTTGACGGCTACACCTTC.

This clonotype was observed a few times. This chain connects TRBV7-2 to TRBJ1-1, with 8 bases lining up with TRBD1. The ends lost 6 bases at V and 5 bases at J; junction bases unmatched: 5. There are 13 residues in the CDR3. The germline V gene has CDR1 SGHTA and CDR2 FQGNSA. CDR3 protein: CASSKRQGTEAFF. The CDR3 DNA sequence: TGTGCCAGCAGTAAAAGACAGGGGACTGAAGCTTTCTTT.

This clonotype is a singleton in its sample. The chain carries TRBV27 and TRBJ2-5; D gene ambiguous. Trimming removed 3 bases from V and 3 bases from J, with 11 bases in between. CDR3 length: 14 amino acids. Germline V CDR1 and CDR2: MNHEY, SMNVEV (reference sequence). The CDR3 protein is CASSFPAREETQYF. CDR3 coding DNA: TGTGCCAGCAGTTTCCCTGCCCGGGAAGAGACCCAGTACTTC.

The chain uses TRBV29-1 and TRBJ2-7, with 10 positions matching TRBD1. The V and J ends lost 6 bases and 4 bases, in that order; junction bases with no gene match: 3. The CDR3 length is 12 residues. Germline assignment: CDR1 SQVTM and CDR2 ANQGSEA. This CDR3 is CSVGTGVYEQYF. The CDR3 DNA sequence: TGCAGCGTAGGGACAGGGGTGTACGAGCAGTACTTC.

This chain links TRBV27 with TRBJ2-3, with D perhaps assigned TRBD1 or TRBD2 (7 bases each). The CDR3 has 16 residues. The germline V and J ends were trimmed by 5 bases and 3 bases, with 18 bases remaining between them. The germline V gene has CDR1 MNHEY and CDR2 SMNVEV (reference sequence). The CDR3, as DNA: TGTGCCAGCAGTCGGCCCCGTCAGGGGGGGACAGATACGCAGTATTTT. Translation gives CASSRPRQGGTDTQYF.

The V gene is TRBV11-1, the J gene TRBJ2-1, with TRBD1 matching 7 bases. This CDR3 is 16 amino acids long. V was clipped by 5 bases and J by 2 bases; unmatched bases: 9. The germline V gene encodes CDR1 SGHAT and CDR2 FQDESV (reference sequence). The DNA of the CDR3 is TGTGCCAGCAGCCCAACCGCAGGACAGGCCTACAATGAGCAGTTCTTC. The encoded protein is CASSPTAGQAYNEQFF.

CDR3 nucleotide sequence: TGTGCCAGCAGTTACCCAGACCCCGACAGGGTTAACGAGGGCTACACCTTC. Translated: CASSYPDPDRVNEGYTF. The chain couples TRBV6-5 to TRBJ1-2, with 7 bases fitting TRBD1. CDR3 length: 17 amino acids. V dropped 2 bases and J dropped 8; count of bases not matched to a gene: 17. Germline CDR1 is MNHEY and CDR2 is SVGAGI.

The chain is built from TRBV29-1 and TRBJ2-7, with D perhaps TRBD1 or TRBD2 (6 bases each). V gave up 3 bases and J gave up 5 bases, with 26 bases separating them. The CDR3 length is 17 residues. Germline V gene sequence: CDR1 SQVTM, CDR2 ANQGSEA. CDR3 nucleotide sequence: TGCAGCGTTGAGAGACAGGTGGGGCAGGCTGTAGCGGACGAGCAGTACTTC. Translation gives CSVERQVGQAVADEQYF.

The sample holds one count of this clonotype. The CDR3 region has the DNA TGTGCCAGCAGTACCACCGGGCCCCCGGCCCAGTACTTC. The encoded protein is CASSTTGPPAQYF. V usage is TRBV6-2 or TRBV6-3 and J usage is TRBJ2-5; D is ambiguous. The V end was cut by 5 bases, the J end by 9 bases, with 16 bases between. Germline loops: CDR1 MNHEY, CDR2 SVGEGT. CDR3 length equals 13 residues.

This clonotype was seen a few times. The chain employs TRBV9 and TRBJ2-2, with 11 bases identical to TRBD2. The length of the CDR3 is 18 residues. Germline CDR1 SGDLS, CDR2 YYNGEE. Unmatched junction bases numbered 10, after V lost 0 bases and J lost 6 bases. The CDR3 sequence: CASSVGLAGGNLAGELFF. The CDR3 DNA reads as TGTGCCAGCAGCGTAGGGCTAGCGGGGGGAAATTTGGCCGGGGAGCTGTTTTTT.

The CDR3 loop is CSASPPDRGDGYTF. The CDR3 nucleotides are TGCAGTGCTAGCCCCCCGGACAGGGGTGATGGCTACACCTTC. V is TRBV20-1 and J is TRBJ1-2; 9 nucleotides align to TRBD1. The CDR3 has 14 residues. CDR1 is DFQATT, CDR2 SNEGSKA, per germline (reference sequence). With V trimmed by 3 bases and J by 6 bases, 8 bases remained unmatched.

In its sample, this clonotype was seen a few times. This chain uses TRBV4-2 with TRBJ2-7; 10 bases map to TRBD2. V lost 1 base to trimming and J lost 4 bases; unmatched junction nucleotides: 10. The germline V gene encodes CDR1 LGHNA and CDR2 YNFKEQ. This CDR3 is built from 17 residues. CDR3 DNA sequence: TGTGCCAGCAGCCAAGCCCCCCCACTAGCGGGGACTTACGAGCAGTACTTC. Amino acids: CASSQAPPLAGTYEQYF.

This clonotype appeared a few times. V usage is TRBV6-1 and J usage is TRBJ1-5; 7 bases map to TRBD1. CDR3 length: 18 amino acids. Germline V gene sequence: CDR1 MNHNS, CDR2 SASEGT. J lost 2 bases, V lost 7 bases, and 17 bases had no gene match. The chain's CDR3 is CASTRNSRQGGGNQPQHF. The CDR3 coding sequence is TGTGCCAGCACCCGAAACTCAAGACAGGGAGGAGGCAATCAGCCCCAGCATTTT.

The V and J genes are TRBV3-1 and TRBJ2-7; D remains unclear. The CDR3 is made up of 14 amino acids. Trimming took off 4 bases at V and 2 bases at J, with 12 bases between the two ends. Germline-derived CDR1 and CDR2 are LGHDT and YNNKEL (reference sequence). CDR3 nucleotides: TGTGCCAGCAGCCCCTTCGGCGGTACCTACGAGCAGTACTTC. It yields the protein CASSPFGGTYEQYF.

The chain joins TRBV7-3 to TRBJ2-7; a possible D gene is TRBD1 (6 bases). This CDR3 comprises 15 residues. The germline V and J ends were trimmed by 5 bases and 7 bases, with 21 bases remaining between them. CDR1 and CDR2 from the germline V gene are SGHTA and FQGTGA. This CDR3 reads CASSPSTGNYNEQYF. For the CDR3, the DNA is TGTGCCAGCAGCCCCTCGACAGGAAACTACAATGAGCAGTACTTC.

This chain joins TRBV5-1 and TRBJ2-7; D is perhaps TRBD2 (6 bases). The CDR3 covers 13 residues. V shed 5 bases and J shed 1 base, with 10 bases lying between them. CDR1 and CDR2 from the germline V gene are SGHRS and YFSETQ. CDR3: CASRTRESYEQYF. The CDR3 bases are TGCGCCAGCAGGACCCGGGAGTCCTACGAGCAGTACTTC.

CDR3 in amino acids: CASSLLPGALYEQYF. CDR3 DNA: TGTGCCAGCAGCCTCCTCCCCGGAGCCCTCTACGAGCAGTACTTC. This chain uses TRBV11-2 with TRBJ2-7, with no clear D. The CDR3 runs 15 residues. V lost 5 bases and J lost 3, with 17 bases in between. Germline lookup yields CDR1 SGHAT and CDR2 FQNNGV.

This chain connects TRBV12-3 or TRBV12-4 to TRBJ2-2, with unresolved D. V lost 7 bases and J lost 4, with 10 bases in between. The CDR3 length is 13 residues. CDR3 sequence reads: CASIPKFTGELFF. The CDR3 coding sequence is TGTGCCAGCATCCCGAAGTTCACCGGGGAGCTGTTTTTT.

This clonotype was observed a few times. This chain uses TRBV7-2 with TRBJ2-7; 8 nucleotides align to TRBD1. This CDR3 is 15 amino acids long. CDR1 and CDR2 (germline): SGHTA, FQGNSA. V gave up 2 bases and J gave up 6 bases; unmatched junction bases: 9. The CDR3 DNA follows: TGTGCCAGCAGCTTAAGGGGGACAGGCTTTTCCGAGCAGTACTTC. Protein product: CASSLRGTGFSEQYF.

The chain has TRBV11-2 and TRBJ2-3; D unclear. This CDR3 has 15 residues. V was shortened by 1 base and J by 3 bases, with 11 bases between the two germline ends. From germline, CDR1 is SGHAT and CDR2 FQNNGV. The CDR3 spells CASSLVGFGTDTQYF. The DNA for the CDR3 is TGTGCCAGCAGCTTAGTTGGTTTCGGGACAGATACGCAGTATTTT.

The chain uses TRBV15 and TRBJ1-2; D is undetermined. The CDR3 consists of 13 residues. V shed 0 bases and J shed 7 bases, with 9 bases lying between them. The germline V gene has CDR1 LNHNV and CDR2 YYDKDF (reference sequence). DNA for the CDR3: TGTGCCACCAGCAGAGATTTAAAAGCTGGCTACACCTTC. It translates to CATSRDLKAGYTF.

This rearrangement joins TRBV10-3 to TRBJ2-5; perhaps TRBD1 as D (5 bases). The J call is uncertain, as TRBJ2-7 better fits the DNA end. Germline values: CDR1 ENHRY, CDR2 SYGVKD. This CDR3 region has 13 residues. CDR3 DNA: TGTGCCATCAGTGGGGAACAGGCCTACGAGCAGTACTTC. Translation gives CAISGEQAYEQYF.

This clonotype was seen a few times. The J gene is TRBJ1-2, the V gene TRBV5-8, with no clear D. V shed 0 bases and J shed 8 bases, with 14 bases lying between them. Per germline, CDR1 SGHTS and CDR2 YDEGEE. The CDR3 contains 14 residues. The CDR3 DNA follows: TGTGCCAGCAGCTTGGCAGACGGGGTAGGAGGCTACACCTTC. It specifies CASSLADGVGGYTF.